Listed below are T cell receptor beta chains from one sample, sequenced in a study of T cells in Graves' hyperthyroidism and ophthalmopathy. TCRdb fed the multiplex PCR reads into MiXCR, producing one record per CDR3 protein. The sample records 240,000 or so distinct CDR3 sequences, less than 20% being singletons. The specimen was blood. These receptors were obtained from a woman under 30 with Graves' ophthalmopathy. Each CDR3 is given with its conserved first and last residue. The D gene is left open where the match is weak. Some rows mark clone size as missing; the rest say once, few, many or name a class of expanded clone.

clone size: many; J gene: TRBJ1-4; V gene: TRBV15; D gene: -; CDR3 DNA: TGTGCCACCAGCAGAGATCTCTCAACTAATGAAAAACTGTTTTTT; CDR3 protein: CATSRDLSTNEKLFF
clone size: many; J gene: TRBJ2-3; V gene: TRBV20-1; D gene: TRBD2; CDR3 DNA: TGCAGTGCTAGAGGAATGACTAGCGGGAGCACAGATACGCAGTATTTT; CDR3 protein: CSARGMTSGSTDTQYF
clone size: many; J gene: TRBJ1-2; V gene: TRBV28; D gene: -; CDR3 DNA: TGTGCCAGCAGTTTATATTATGTAGATGGCTACACCTTC; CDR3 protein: CASSLYYVDGYTF
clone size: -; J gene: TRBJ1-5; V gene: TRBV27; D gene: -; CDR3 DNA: TGTGCCAGCAAATCGACAGGTAATCTCTGGGGAAAAAATCAGCCCCAGCATTTT; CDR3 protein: CASKSTGNLWGKNQPQHF
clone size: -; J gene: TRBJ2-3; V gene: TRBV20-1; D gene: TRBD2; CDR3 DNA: TGCAGTGCTAAGGGGACTAGCGGGGGTGATACGCAGTATTTT; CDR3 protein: CSAKGTSGGDTQYF
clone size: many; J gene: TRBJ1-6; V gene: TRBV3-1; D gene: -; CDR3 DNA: TGTGCCAGCAGCCAGTGGGACACGAGTTCACCCCTCCACTTT; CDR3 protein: CASSQWDTSSPLHF
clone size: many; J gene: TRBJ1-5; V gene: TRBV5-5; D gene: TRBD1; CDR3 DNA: TGTGCCAGCAGCTTGACAGGGGTCGGCCCCCAGCATTTT; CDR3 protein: CASSLTGVGPQHF
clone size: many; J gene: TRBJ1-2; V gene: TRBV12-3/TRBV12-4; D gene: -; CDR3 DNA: TGTGCCAGCAGTTTAGGTCTGGGGGCTAATGGCTACACCTTC; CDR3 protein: CASSLGLGANGYTF
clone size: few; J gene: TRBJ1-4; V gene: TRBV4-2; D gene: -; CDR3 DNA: TGTGCCAGCAGCCAAGGAGAGCAGCGAAATGAAAAACTGTTTTTT; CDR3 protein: CASSQGEQRNEKLFF
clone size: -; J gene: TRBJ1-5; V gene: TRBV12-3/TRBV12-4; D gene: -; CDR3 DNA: TGCGTCAGCAGACAAGGGGGTCAGCCCCAGCATTTT; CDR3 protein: CVSRQGGQPQHF
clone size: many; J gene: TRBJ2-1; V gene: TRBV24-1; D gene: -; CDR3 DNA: TGTGCCACCAGCGGCGGGACGCCTGAGCAGTTCTTC; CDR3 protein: CATSGGTPEQFF
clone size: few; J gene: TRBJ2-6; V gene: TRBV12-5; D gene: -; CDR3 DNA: TGTGCTAGTGGTCCAAGGGACGGACCTGGGGCCAACGTCCTGACTTTC; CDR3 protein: CASGPRDGPGANVLTF
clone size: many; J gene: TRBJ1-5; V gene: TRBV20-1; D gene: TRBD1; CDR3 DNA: TGCAGTGCTACAAGGACAGGGTTAGGGAAACCTCAGCCCCAGCATTTT; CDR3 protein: CSATRTGLGKPQPQHF
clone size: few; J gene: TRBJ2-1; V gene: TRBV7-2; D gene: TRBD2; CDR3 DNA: TGTGCCAGCAGCTACCGCGGGGGGAGCTCCTACAATGAGCAGTTCTTC; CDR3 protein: CASSYRGGSSYNEQFF
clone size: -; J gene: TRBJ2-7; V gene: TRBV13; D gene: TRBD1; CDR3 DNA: TGTGCCAGCAGCGGAGACAGGGTGGGAACCTCCTACGAGCAGTACTTC; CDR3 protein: CASSGDRVGTSYEQYF
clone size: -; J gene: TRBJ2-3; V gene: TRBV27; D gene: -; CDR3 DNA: TGTGCCAGCAGCCGTACTAGAACAGCTAACACAGATACGCAGTATTTT; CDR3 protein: CASSRTRTANTDTQYF
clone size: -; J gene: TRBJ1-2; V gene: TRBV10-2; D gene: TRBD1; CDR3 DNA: TGCGCCAGCAGTGACGCAGGGGGCTTTTTTGGCTACACCTTC; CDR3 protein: CASSDAGGFFGYTF
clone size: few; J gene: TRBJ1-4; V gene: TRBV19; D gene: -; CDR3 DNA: TGTGCCAGTAGTATCCGGACATCTTTCGAAAAACTGTTTTTT; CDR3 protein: CASSIRTSFEKLFF
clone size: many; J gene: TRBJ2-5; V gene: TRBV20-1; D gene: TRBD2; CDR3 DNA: TGCAGTGCTAGAGATCAGCGGGAACGGAGGTCAGAGACCCAGTACTTC; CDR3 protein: CSARDQRERRSETQYF
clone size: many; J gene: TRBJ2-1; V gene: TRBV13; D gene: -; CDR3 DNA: TGTGCCAGCAGTTCCGGCAGGGGGGGGGGTTATGAGCAGTTCTTC; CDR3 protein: CASSSGRGGGYEQFF
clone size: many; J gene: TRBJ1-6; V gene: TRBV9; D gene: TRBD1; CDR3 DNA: TGTGCCAGCAGCCCGGAAGGGACAGATAATTCACCCCTCCACTTT; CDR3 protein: CASSPEGTDNSPLHF
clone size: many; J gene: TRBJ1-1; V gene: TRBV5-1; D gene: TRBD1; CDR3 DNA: TGCGCCAGCAGCCCGGACGACAGGGAGAACACTGAAGCTTTCTTT; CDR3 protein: CASSPDDRENTEAFF
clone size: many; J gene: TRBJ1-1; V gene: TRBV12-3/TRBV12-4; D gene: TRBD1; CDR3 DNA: TGTGCCAGCAGTCAGAACAGGGGTTTAGTCGGTTTCTTT; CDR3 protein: CASSQNRGLVGFF
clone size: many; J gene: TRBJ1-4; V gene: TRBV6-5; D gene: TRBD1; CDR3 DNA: TGTGCCAGCAGTTACGGGACAGGGGGCGGTTTTGCAACTAATGAAAAACTGTTTTTT; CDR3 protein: CASSYGTGGGFATNEKLFF
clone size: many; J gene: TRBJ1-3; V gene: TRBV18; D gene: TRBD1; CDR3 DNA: TGTGCCAGCTCACTCTCCGGGACAGGGCTCTCTGGAAACACCATATATTTT; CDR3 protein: CASSLSGTGLSGNTIYF
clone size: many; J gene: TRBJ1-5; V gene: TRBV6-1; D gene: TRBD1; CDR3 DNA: TGTGCCAGCAGTTCACTTACACCCGGGACAGGAGAAGTCCTGACTGTTAATCAGCCCCAGCATTTT; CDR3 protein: CASSSLTPGTGEVLTVNQPQHF
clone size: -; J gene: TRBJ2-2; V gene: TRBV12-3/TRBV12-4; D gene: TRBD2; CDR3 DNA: TGTGCCAGCAGTTATCGGACTAGCGGAGGCGACACGAACACCGGGGAGCTGTTTTTT; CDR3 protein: CASSYRTSGGDTNTGELFF
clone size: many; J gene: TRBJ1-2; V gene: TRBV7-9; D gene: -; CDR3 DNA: TGTGCCAGCAGCCCCAGCCCCGGGTTTAACTATGGCTACACCTTC; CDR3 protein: CASSPSPGFNYGYTF
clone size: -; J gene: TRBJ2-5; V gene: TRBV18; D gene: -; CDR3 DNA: TGTGCCAGCTCACAGCTAACCGAGACCCAGTACTTC; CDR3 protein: CASSQLTETQYF
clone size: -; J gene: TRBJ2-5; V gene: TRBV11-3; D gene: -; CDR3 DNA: TGTGCCAGCAGCTCGCCTCGTGGGGCCGAAGAGACCCAGTACTTC; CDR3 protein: CASSSPRGAEETQYF
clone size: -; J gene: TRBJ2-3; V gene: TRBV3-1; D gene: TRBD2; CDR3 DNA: TGTGCCAGCAGGGCAGGGGCACTAGCGGGAGCAGATACGCAGTATTTT; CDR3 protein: CASRAGALAGADTQYF